This entry lists 18 T cell receptor beta chains sequenced from one sample in a study of blood T cell repertoires in COVID-19. The assay was immunoSEQ multiplex PCR, and TCRdb's table has in-frame clones only and misses some. The data show 200,000 or so clones, 70% to 90% seen once. Sequenced input: peripheral blood. The receptors derive from a man aged 70 or older with active or convalescent COVID-19.

V is TRBV18 and J is TRBJ2-2, with D unresolved. The germline V gene encodes CDR1 KGHSH and CDR2 LQKENI. V gave up 2 bases and J gave up 6 bases, with 10 bases separating them. CDR3 length: 14 residues. CDR3 DNA: TGTGCCAGCTCACCAACGGGTGGGTCCGGGGAGCTGTTTTTT. Amino acid sequence: CASSPTGGSGELFF.

The chain couples TRBV7-2 to TRBJ2-5; a weak D match, TRBD1 (6 bases). CDR3 length: 17 residues. The V gene's germline CDR1 is SGHTA and CDR2 FQGNSA. V was clipped by 2 bases and J by 2 bases, with 18 bases between them. CDR3 region: CASSLNLFGQTQETQYF. In DNA form, the CDR3 reads TGTGCCAGCAGCTTAAATCTGTTCGGACAGACACAAGAGACCCAGTACTTC.

The chain couples TRBV7-2 to TRBJ2-2, with D perhaps matching TRBD1 (5 bases). V was trimmed by 1 base and J by 6 bases, leaving 12 bases between them. CDR3 length: 15 residues. The germline V gene encodes CDR1 SGHTA and CDR2 FQGNSA. The CDR3 loop reads CASSLGGVASGELFF. Written as DNA, the CDR3 is TGTGCCAGCAGCTTAGGGGGCGTTGCGTCCGGGGAGCTGTTTTTT.

The chain carries TRBV5-4 and TRBJ1-4; D is unclear. Trimming stripped 4 bases from V and 0 bases from J, with 4 bases between. In germline, CDR1 is SGHNT, CDR2 YYREEE (reference sequence). CDR3 length equals 13 residues. CDR3 in DNA: TGTGCCAGCAGCCTCGCAACTAATGAAAAACTGTTTTTT. Protein: CASSLATNEKLFF.

The V and J genes are TRBV19 and TRBJ1-2, with D unresolved. The CDR3 sequence is 13 residues long. Germline assignment: CDR1 LNHDA and CDR2 SQIVND (reference sequence). The V end lost 0 bases, the J end lost 5 bases, and 7 bases lay between the germline ends. CDR3: CASSIDLQYGYTF. Here the CDR3 DNA reads TGTGCCAGTAGTATAGATTTGCAGTATGGCTACACCTTC.

In its sample, this clone was seen once. CDR3 loop: CASSLGQGRSYEQYF. The CDR3 DNA follows: TGCGCCAGCAGCTTGGGACAGGGGCGCTCCTACGAGCAGTACTTC. This chain links TRBV5-1 with TRBJ2-7, with 8 bases matching TRBD1. The CDR3 runs to 15 residues. Germline assignment: CDR1 SGHRS and CDR2 YFSETQ. After removal of 0 bases from V and 0 bases from J, the junction contained 2 bases not matched to a gene.

The rearrangement uses TRBV19 and TRBJ2-2; 7 bases fit TRBD1. The CDR3 totals 16 residues. The trim removed 5 bases at V and 1 base at J, leaving 7 bases unmatched. Germline V gene lookup returns CDR1 LNHDA and CDR2 SQIVND (reference sequence). CDR3 protein: CASSLDRALNTGELFF. CDR3 in DNA: TGTGCCAGTAGTCTCGACAGGGCCTTGAACACCGGGGAGCTGTTTTTT.

The J gene is TRBJ1-2, the V gene TRBV5-1, with 11 bases aligning to TRBD1. V was pared by 1 base and J by 6 bases, with 5 bases of the junction left unmatched. This CDR3 comprises 15 residues. The germline V gene has CDR1 SGHRS and CDR2 YFSETQ. The DNA for the CDR3 is TGCGCCAGCAGCTTGAGGACAGGGGGCAGAGATGGCTACACCTTC. This translates into CASSLRTGGRDGYTF.

The rearrangement links TRBV30 to TRBJ2-1; 13 nucleotides agree with TRBD2. Per germline, CDR1 GTSNPN and CDR2 SVGIG (reference sequence). CDR3 length: 19 residues. V dropped 1 base and J dropped 7; count of bases not matched to a gene: 16. The CDR3 sequence: CAWSAPITSGGAITNEQFF. The CDR3 DNA is TGTGCCTGGAGTGCCCCAATTACTAGCGGGGGGGCAATAACAAATGAGCAGTTCTTC.

The rearrangement links TRBV7-2 to TRBJ2-7; 9 nucleotides line up with TRBD1. The CDR3 is made up of 14 amino acids. With 3 bases clipped from V and 5 bases from J, the junction kept 5 bases outside the gene matches. Germline V gene data show CDR1 as SGHTA and CDR2 as FQGNSA. The CDR3 here is CASSLGGQGNEQYF. CDR3 sequence (DNA): TGTGCCAGCAGCTTGGGGGGACAGGGAAACGAGCAGTACTTC.

This clone was observed a handful of times. This rearrangement joins TRBV28 to TRBJ1-1; possibly TRBD1 for D (6 bases). The CDR3 has 14 residues. Germline V gene sequence: CDR1 MDHEN, CDR2 SYDVKM. V lost 1 base, J lost 7 bases, and 13 bases lay in between. CDR3 sequence (DNA): TGTGCCAGCAGTTTATTTGGGACACCGGATGAAGCTTTCTTT. Encoded protein: CASSLFGTPDEAFF.

This chain links TRBV21-1 with TRBJ2-2; the table names TRBD1, a call not compared with the DNA. TRBV21-1 is marked as a pseudogene. This CDR3 is built from 16 residues. For the CDR3, the DNA is TGTGCCAGCAGCACGGCCGGGACAGAAAACACCGGGGAGCTGTTTTTT. Its protein product is CASSTAGTENTGELFF.

The sample holds a few counts of this clone. The rearrangement uses TRBV16 and TRBJ1-2; perhaps TRBD1 as D (6 bases). V was clipped by 4 bases and J by 2 bases, with 14 bases between them. Germline V gene sequence: CDR1 KGHSY, CDR2 FQNENV. CDR3 length equals 15 residues. The CDR3 coding sequence is TGTGCCAGCAGCCTACAGGGATCCCCAAACTATGGCTACACCTTC. Translation: CASSLQGSPNYGYTF.

V usage is TRBV7-9 and J usage is TRBJ2-3; no clear D. CDR1 SEHNR and CDR2 FQNEAQ come from the germline V gene (reference sequence). This CDR3 has 11 residues. The V and J ends lost 5 bases and 8 bases respectively, with 8 bases between them. CDR3 loop: CASSPSVTQYF. Written as DNA, the CDR3 is TGTGCCAGCAGCCCATCAGTTACGCAGTATTTT.

The rearrangement joins TRBV4-1 to TRBJ2-7, with D maybe TRBD2 (6 bases). Germline loops: CDR1 MGHRA, CDR2 YSYEKL. With 1 base removed from V and 3 bases from J, the gap between germline ends came to 13 bases. CDR3 length: 15 residues. The CDR3 sequence: CASSQGASAGYEQYF. The DNA for the CDR3 is TGCGCCAGCAGCCAAGGGGCTAGCGCGGGCTACGAGCAGTACTTC.

This clone was counted a single time. V usage is TRBV2 and J usage is TRBJ1-4; maybe TRBD1 (5 bases). V lost 6 bases, J lost 5 bases, and 22 bases lay in between. The CDR3 is 17 residues long. Germline V gene sequence: CDR1 SNHLY, CDR2 FYNNEI. CDR3 sequence: CASRDRDTGALNEKLFF. CDR3 nucleotides: TGTGCCAGCAGAGACCGAGATACAGGAGCCCTCAATGAAAAACTGTTTTTT.

The chain employs TRBV24-1 and TRBJ2-3, with D unresolved. The V gene lost 5 bases and the J gene lost 1 base, with 9 bases spanning the gap. CDR3 length: 14 amino acids. The germline V gene has CDR1 KGHDR and CDR2 SFDVKD. The chain's CDR3 is CATSGETGTDTQYF. Here the CDR3 DNA reads TGTGCCACCAGTGGCGAAACAGGCACAGATACGCAGTATTTT.

V usage is TRBV4-3 and J usage is TRBJ2-5; 12 nucleotides line up with TRBD2. The CDR3 spans 18 residues. The germline gives CDR1 LGHNA, CDR2 YSLEER. Trimming took 0 bases from V and 1 from J; bases not matched to a gene: 6. For the CDR3, the DNA is TGCGCCAGCAGCCAAGAACTAGCGGGGGGACAATTCCAAGAGACCCAGTACTTC. This encodes CASSQELAGGQFQETQYF.